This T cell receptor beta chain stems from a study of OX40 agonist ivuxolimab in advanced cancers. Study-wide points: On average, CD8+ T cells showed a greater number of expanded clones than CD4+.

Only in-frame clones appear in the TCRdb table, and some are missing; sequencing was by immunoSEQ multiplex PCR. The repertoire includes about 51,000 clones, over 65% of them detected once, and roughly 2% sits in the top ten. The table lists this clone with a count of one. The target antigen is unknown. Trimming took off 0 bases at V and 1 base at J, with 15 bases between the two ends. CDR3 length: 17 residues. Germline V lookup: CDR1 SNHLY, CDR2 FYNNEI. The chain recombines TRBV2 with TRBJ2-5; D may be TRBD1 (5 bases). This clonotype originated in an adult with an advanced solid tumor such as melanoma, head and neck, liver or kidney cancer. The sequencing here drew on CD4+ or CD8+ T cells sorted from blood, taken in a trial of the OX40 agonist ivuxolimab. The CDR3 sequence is CASSEAGQISFQETQYF. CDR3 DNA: TGTGCCAGCAGTGAAGCCGGACAAATCTCTTTCCAAGAGACCCAGTACTTC.